This entry concerns a single TCR beta chain. Its antigen is unknown. Per-nucleotide qualities are absent, and no much larger clonotype sits a single base away. In Seattle, one collaborating source enrolled patients while the infection was active and tracked those patients longitudinally over the course of disease. Collaborating institutions collected whole blood in K2EDTA tubes following their own protocols. For TCRbeta analysis, collaborators shipped samples in one of three forms: frozen whole blood, isolated PBMCs, or DNA extracted from either of those sample types. TCRbeta CDR3 regions were amplified from genomic DNA by means of the immunoSEQ Assay, a bias-controlled multiplex PCR. The study's processing was this. The number of nucleated cells in each sample was estimated from the amplification of reference gene primers within the assay. To quantify the absolute abundance of each unique TCRbeta CDR3 rearrangement, sequence reads were collapsed and filtered. Productive Simpson clonality was computed per sample as the square root of Simpson's diversity index over productive rearrangements. TCRdb re-hosts the immuneACCESS table, in-frame sequences only. Its copies lack some clones; in the studies checked, an unresolved V gene accounts for under half of them, and the cause for the rest is not known. D and trimming come from the DNA, and the V and J calls and clone size come from that table. The sample has some 270,000 clones on record, about 83% of them singletons. The leading ten clones occupy approximately 5.5% of the sample.

As encoded in the germline V gene, CDR1 is MDHEN while CDR2 is SYDVKM. Trimming costs V 3 bases and J 8 bases, and their ends lie 13 bases apart. Spanning cysteine to phenylalanine, the CDR3 consists of 14 amino acids. The read is trimmed to its CDR3 DNA, 42 bases read in frame from base 1. This sample is part of a study of blood T cell repertoires in COVID-19 (TCRdb year 2020). The study in broad terms: The collaborator samples originated in the United States, Italy and Spain and spanned the acute and convalescent phases of COVID-19. Subjects who had been exposed to COVID-19, were actively infected with it, or had recovered from it provided the deeply sampled blood TCRbeta repertoires that made up the dataset. Samples came from the ongoing ImmuneRACE study (first 160 participants) plus 1,254 subjects from 6 global collaborators. Sample metadata almost always included a de-identified subject ID, COVID-19 status, age in years and sex. Where available, HLA class I and class II types were taken from metadata supplied by the sample provider and were not determined by assay-based typing. The prospective study material was composed of cDNA or gDNA derived from T cells, B-cell-depleted T cells, or PBMCs. A freely available public database, intended as a resource for researchers studying the immune response to SARS-CoV-2, is where the repertoires were released.

What the work shows at the level of the full study, not this receptor alone: The quantity of clinical and demographic metadata differed by source and by participant and was supplied without curation.

Sequencing was performed on peripheral blood. The source is a woman aged 80 or older with COVID-19, enrolled during active disease. The rearranged segments are TRBV28 and TRBJ1-4; TRBD1 is a weak D gene call, 6 bases matching. The nucleotides read TGTGCCAGCAGTTTGACCAGGGGACGGGAAAAACTGTTTTTT. This is translated as CASSLTRGREKLFF.